This TCR beta chain was sequenced for a study of blood T cell repertoires in COVID-19. For the study at large: Samples taken during acute and convalescent COVID-19 were collected in the United States, Italy and Spain. Nucleic acid was either cDNA or gDNA, and it came from T cells, B-cell-depleted T cells, or PBMCs.

As handled by the study authors: Nucleated cell number was recorded as an estimate derived from reference gene primer amplification. Assay: immunoSEQ multiplex PCR; the TCRdb copy retains only in-frame clones and omits some. V, J and clone size are taken as reported in that table, and D and trimming were inferred from the DNA itself. The table shows 35,000 to 50,000 clones, with 90% occurring only once. V lost 4 bases and J lost 0, with 11 bases in between. The CDR3 is made up of 15 amino acids. Germline V gene sequence: CDR1 ENHRY, CDR2 SYGVKD. The sequencing input was peripheral blood. The rearrangement uses TRBV10-3 and TRBJ2-3; tentatively, D is TRBD2 (6 bases). The TCR comes from a man aged 45-65 years with active COVID-19. This CDR3 reads CAISGSGTSTDTQYF. Written as DNA, the CDR3 is TGTGCCATCAGTGGGTCCGGGACTAGCACAGATACGCAGTATTTT.